This passage covers 27 T cell receptor beta chains from one sample sequenced in a study of cytomegalovirus exposure and HLA in healthy donors. PCR employed 60 Vbeta and 13 Jbeta primers. Here immunoSEQ multiplex PCR was the method, and the copy in TCRdb shows in-frame clones only, minus some. The repertoire table contains about 160,000 clones. The sample comprised PBMCs. Receptors originate from a woman aged 55-69 years in good health and CMV-seronegative.

J is TRBJ2-3 and V is TRBV15; TRBD2 agrees at 12 bases. Germline CDR1 is LNHNV and CDR2 is YYDKDF (reference sequence). The CDR3 length is 13 residues. Losses at the gene ends were 9 bases for V and 4 bases for J; bases not matched to a gene: 2. CDR3 region: CATLAGGSDTQYF. CDR3 coding DNA: TGTGCCACTCTAGCGGGGGGGTCAGATACGCAGTATTTT.

This chain connects TRBV9 to TRBJ1-1, with D possibly TRBD1 on 6 matching bases. The ends were cut back, 4 bases at V and 1 base at J, with 17 bases in the middle. Looked up from germline, CDR1 is SGDLS and CDR2 is YYNGEE. The CDR3 runs 16 residues. CDR3 amino acids: CASSPTGGRGNTEAFF. CDR3 in DNA: TGTGCCAGCAGCCCCACGGGGGGGCGAGGGAACACTGAAGCTTTCTTT.

The chain joins TRBV19 to TRBJ2-2; tentative D call: TRBD2 (6 bases). Germline V gene data show CDR1 as LNHDA and CDR2 as SQIVND (reference sequence). The V and J ends lost 8 bases and 0 bases respectively, with 10 bases between them. The CDR3 contains 14 residues. CDR3 nucleotides: TGTGCCAGTTCGACGGGGGCGAACACCGGGGAGCTGTTTTTT. Translated: CASSTGANTGELFF.

This chain joins TRBV6-5 and TRBJ1-5, with D tentatively TRBD1 (6 bases). Germline lookup yields CDR1 MNHEY and CDR2 SVGAGI. Trimming cost V 0 bases and J 1 base, with 10 bases left between them. The CDR3 extends over 16 amino acids. CDR3 sequence: CASSYSSRGSNQPQHF. CDR3 DNA: TGTGCCAGCAGTTACTCGAGCAGGGGAAGCAATCAGCCCCAGCATTTT.

The chain is built from TRBV19 and TRBJ2-4, with a tentative D call TRBD1 (5 bases). Per the germline V gene, CDR1 is LNHDA and CDR2 is SQIVND (reference sequence). CDR3 size: 14 residues. Deletions cut 1 base from V and 8 bases from J, with 12 bases between. CDR3 region: CASSIGGSRDIQYF. The CDR3 DNA follows: TGTGCCAGTAGTATAGGGGGCAGTAGGGACATTCAGTACTTC.

The rearrangement uses TRBV7-9 and TRBJ1-4, with D possibly TRBD1 on 6 matching bases. The CDR3 spans 16 residues. Trimming removed 5 bases at V and 1 base at J, with 14 bases between. CDR1 is SEHNR and CDR2 is FQNEAQ in the germline V gene (reference sequence). CDR3 nucleotide sequence: TGTGCCAGCAGCCGTCTGGACAGAAGAACTAATGAAAAACTGTTTTTT. As protein: CASSRLDRRTNEKLFF.

The chain employs TRBV5-4 and TRBJ2-1, with TRBD2 identical over 9 bases. J was trimmed by 9 bases and V by 4 bases; bases with no gene match: 14. This CDR3 is built from 16 residues. CDR1 is SGHNT, CDR2 YYREEE, per germline (reference sequence). This chain's CDR3 is CASSRGGSSGSSEQFF. DNA of the CDR3: TGTGCCAGCAGCCGGGGGGGTAGTAGCGGGAGTTCTGAGCAGTTCTTC.

The rearrangement links TRBV5-4 to TRBJ2-1, with 9 bases identical to TRBD2. The germline gives CDR1 SGHNT, CDR2 YYREEE (reference sequence). The CDR3 has 18 amino acids. Trimming at V came to 4 bases and at J to 6 bases, leaving 17 bases not matched to a gene. CDR3 sequence (DNA): TGTGCCAGCAGCCCCTTCCGAGGGAGCGGGGGGCTAGGCAATGAGCAGTTCTTC. This translates into CASSPFRGSGGLGNEQFF.

The rearrangement uses TRBV6-5 and TRBJ1-2, with D unclear. The germline CDR1 and CDR2 sequences are MNHEY and SVGAGI. CDR3 size: 15 residues. V was trimmed by 5 bases and J by 2 bases, leaving 15 bases between them. The CDR3 region has the DNA TGTGCCAGCAGTCGAACCCGTGAGCGAAACTATGGCTACACCTTC. It yields the protein CASSRTRERNYGYTF.

The CDR3 bases are TGCAGCGTTCCCACCGGGACAGGGGGCGTCATCTCTGGCTACACCTTC. This encodes CSVPTGTGGVISGYTF. This rearrangement joins TRBV29-1 to TRBJ1-2; 12 positions agree with TRBD1. The CDR3 consists of 16 residues. Trimming cost V 5 bases and J 7 bases; bases outside gene matches: 14. Per the germline V gene, CDR1 is SQVTM and CDR2 is ANQGSEA.

The genes are TRBV4-1 and TRBJ2-7, with D tentatively TRBD2 (6 bases). CDR1 is MGHRA and CDR2 is YSYEKL in the germline V gene. The germline V and J ends were trimmed by 1 base and 5 bases, with 18 bases remaining between them. The CDR3 contains 16 residues. CDR3 in DNA: TGCGCCAGCAGCCAAGGCTCTGCCGGGAGTAGACACGAGCAGTACTTC. Translating gives CASSQGSAGSRHEQYF.

The J gene is TRBJ1-1, the V gene TRBV9; TRBD1 matches 10 bases. Germline CDR1 SGDLS, CDR2 YYNGEE. The CDR3 is made up of 15 amino acids. V was pared by 1 base and J by 7 bases, with 7 bases of the junction left unmatched. The CDR3 DNA reads as TGTGCCAGCAGCGTAATGGGACAGGGGATAGGTGAAGCTTTCTTT. Translation gives CASSVMGQGIGEAFF.

The chain carries TRBV7-6 and TRBJ2-7, with D maybe TRBD1 (5 bases). The CDR3 length is 15 residues. V was pared by 5 bases and J by 4 bases, with 18 bases between. CDR1 and CDR2 (germline): SGHVS, FNYEAQ. CDR3 sequence reads: CASSPYTSTVYEQYF. The CDR3 DNA follows: TGTGCCAGCAGCCCCTACACGTCGACAGTTTACGAGCAGTACTTC.

This rearrangement joins TRBV6-1 to TRBJ1-2, with 8 nucleotides matching TRBD1. V trimming: 7 bases; J trimming: 2 bases; junction bases outside the gene matches: 9. Germline CDR1 and CDR2: MNHNS and SASEGT. There are 15 residues in the CDR3. The CDR3 sequence: CASILGQALNYGYTF. DNA for the CDR3: TGTGCCAGCATCCTGGGACAGGCCCTAAACTATGGCTACACCTTC.

The chain couples TRBV10-2 to TRBJ2-1; 7 positions agree with TRBD2. Looked up from germline, CDR1 is WSHSY and CDR2 is SAAADI. V shed 0 bases and J 9 bases; nucleotides not matched to a gene: 11. This CDR3 is built from 16 residues. The CDR3 DNA reads TGCGCCAGCAGTGAGTCGACGGCGGGAGATTGGGGTGAGCAGTTCTTC. This encodes CASSESTAGDWGEQFF.

The genes are TRBV7-7 and TRBJ2-1, with TRBD2 identical over 11 bases. There are 13 residues in the CDR3. Per germline, CDR1 SSHAT and CDR2 FNYEAQ (reference sequence). V lost 5 bases and J lost 9; bases outside the gene matches: 3. CDR3 loop: CASSLTSGVEQFF. The CDR3 DNA reads TGTGCCAGCAGCCTGACTAGCGGGGTTGAGCAGTTCTTC.

The V gene is TRBV7-2, the J gene TRBJ1-2; 7 bases map to TRBD1. Per the germline V gene, CDR1 is SGHTA and CDR2 is FQGNSA. CDR3 length: 14 amino acids. After removal of 5 bases from V and 2 bases from J, the junction contained 5 bases not matched to a gene. The DNA for the CDR3 is TGTGCCAGCAGCCCACGGACAGGAAACTATGGCTACACCTTC. Translating it yields CASSPRTGNYGYTF. The variable domain in full, completed from reference TRBV7-2 and TRBJ1-2, reads GAGVSQSPSNKVTEKGKDVELRCDPISGHTALYWYRQSLGQGLEFLIYFQGNSAPDKSGLPSDRFSAERTGGSVSTLTIQRTQQEDSAVYLCASSPRTGNYGYTFGSGTRLTVV.

This sequence joins TRBV29-1 and TRBJ2-3, with 8 bases identical to TRBD2. This CDR3 has 14 amino acids. The V gene end was trimmed by 1 base and the J gene end by 5 bases; junction bases not matched to a gene: 5. Germline V lookup: CDR1 SQVTM, CDR2 ANQGSEA. CDR3 coding DNA: TGCAGCGTTGAAGCCCCTAGCGGGCGAGATACGCAGTATTTT. Encoded protein: CSVEAPSGRDTQYF.

The rearrangement joins TRBV7-7 to TRBJ2-1; 12 nucleotides match TRBD2. The germline V gene encodes CDR1 SSHAT and CDR2 FNYEAQ (reference sequence). Trimming took 1 base from V and 3 from J; bases not matched to a gene: 4. The CDR3 is made up of 17 amino acids. This chain's CDR3 is CASSLGLAGGHYNEQFF. CDR3 in DNA: TGTGCCAGCAGCTTAGGGCTAGCGGGAGGGCACTACAATGAGCAGTTCTTC.

The chain has TRBV27 and TRBJ1-5; D is ambiguous. The length of the CDR3 is 17 residues. The germline V gene encodes CDR1 MNHEY and CDR2 SMNVEV (reference sequence). Deletions cut 8 bases from V and 0 bases from J, with 20 bases between. This chain's CDR3 is CASREAAGSFSNQPQHF. CDR3 DNA: TGTGCCAGCCGTGAAGCTGCCGGGAGCTTTAGCAATCAGCCCCAGCATTTT.

J is TRBJ1-2 and V is TRBV28; D call uncertain. The V gene lost 4 bases and the J gene lost 4 bases, with 13 bases spanning the gap. The CDR3 totals 14 residues. Germline loops: CDR1 MDHEN, CDR2 SYDVKM. In DNA, the CDR3 is TGTGCCAGCAGTTCCCGGTCCACGGGCTATGGCTACACCTTC. This gives the protein CASSSRSTGYGYTF.

The chain links TRBV19 to TRBJ1-6; D unresolved. CDR1 LNHDA and CDR2 SQIVND come from the germline V gene (reference sequence). Trimming removed 5 bases from V and 8 bases from J, with 19 bases in between. This CDR3 contains 16 residues. DNA for the CDR3: TGTGCCAGTAGTCCCTGGGCAAACGTGATCGATTCACCCCTCCACTTT. Its translation: CASSPWANVIDSPLHF.

The chain carries TRBV5-4 and TRBJ2-5, with 8 bases matching TRBD2. The CDR3 runs 13 residues. CDR1 is SGHNT and CDR2 is YYREEE in the germline V gene (reference sequence). V lost 4 bases to trimming and J lost 7 bases; unmatched junction nucleotides: 6. The CDR3 is CASSAGGAGTQYF. CDR3 nucleotides: TGTGCCAGCAGCGCCGGGGGGGCTGGGACCCAGTACTTC.

V and J are TRBV19 and TRBJ1-1; D unclear. Germline V CDR1 and CDR2: LNHDA, SQIVND (reference sequence). The V gene lost 5 bases and the J gene lost 4 bases, with 14 bases spanning the gap. The CDR3 spans 14 residues. CDR3 nucleotide sequence: TGTGCCAGTAGTGTTACTCGGTCGTCCACTGAAGCTTTCTTT. Translation gives CASSVTRSSTEAFF.

Comment on this clone: One end of the junction fails to match germline, which may point to a read error. V is TRBV4-2 and J is TRBJ1-1; weak D call: TRBD1 (6 bases). CDR1 and CDR2 (germline): LGHNA, YNFKEQ. This CDR3 has 17 amino acids. This chain's CDR3 is CASTQSRGGRLNTEAFF. Written as DNA, the CDR3 is TGTGCCAGCACCCAATCTAGGGGGGGGAGGCTGAACACTGAAGCTTTCTTT.

The chain combines TRBV30 with TRBJ2-7, with D maybe TRBD2 (6 bases). The CDR3 totals 14 residues. Trimming removed 2 bases at V and 2 bases at J, with 13 bases between. The V gene's germline CDR1 is GTSNPN and CDR2 SVGIG (reference sequence). This CDR3 reads CAWSRDSGAYEQYF. For the CDR3, the DNA is TGTGCCTGGAGTAGAGATAGCGGTGCCTACGAGCAGTACTTC. Using reference TRBV30 and TRBJ2-7 for the parts outside the CDR3, the full variable domain is SQTIHQWPATLVQPVGSPLSLECTVEGTSNPNLYWYRQAAGRGLQLLFYSVGIGQISSEVPQNLSASRPQDRQFILSSKKLLLSDSGFYLCAWSRDSGAYEQYFGPGTRLTVT.

This chain joins TRBV15 and TRBJ1-1; 10 bases map to TRBD1. Germline V gene lookup returns CDR1 LNHNV and CDR2 YYDKDF (reference sequence). The J segment lost 0 bases and the V segment lost 0 bases, leaving 13 bases of the junction unmatched. The CDR3 covers 20 residues. The CDR3 region has the DNA TGTGCCACCAGCAGAGATCGGAGACAGGGGGCTTCGGGGATGAACACTGAAGCTTTCTTT. Translation gives CATSRDRRQGASGMNTEAFF.